One T cell receptor beta chain is described in this entry. This specimen belongs to a study of shared clonotypes between healthy human individuals. For the study at large: Researchers drew samples from two women and three men aged 18 to 49.

Methods used by the authors: ImmunoSEQ supplied junction-only sequences lacking quality scores, so filtering was different. Sequenced by immunoSEQ multiplex PCR; TCRdb stores in-frame clones only, minus some. The DNA gave D and trimming, while V, J and clone size come from that table. This sample has roughly 2.4 million clones; under 97% occur once, and the top ten carry around 0.13%. V lost 3 bases and J lost 8, with 11 bases in between. The CDR3 extends over 12 amino acids. Germline V gene sequence: CDR1 SGHNT, CDR2 YYREEE (reference sequence). The source is a man between 18 and 35 years old in good health. The gene calls are TRBV5-4 and TRBJ1-1, with D possibly matching TRBD1 (5 bases). Sequencing used naive CD4+ T cells sorted from blood. Subset: CD45RA+ positively selected. CDR3 residues: CASSYVRQEAFF. DNA of the CDR3: TGTGCCAGCAGCTATGTAAGACAGGAAGCTTTCTTT. Filled out from reference TRBV5-4 and TRBJ1-1, the complete variable domain reads ETGVTQSPTHLIKTRGQQVTLRCSSQSGHNTVSWYQQALGQGPQFIFQYYREEENGRGNFPPRFSGLQFPNYSSELNVNALELDDSALYLCASSYVRQEAFFGQGTRLTVV.